Following are 13 T cell receptor beta chains from one sample sequenced in a study of blood T cell repertoires in COVID-19. Produced via immunoSEQ multiplex PCR; TCRdb's table is partial and in-frame only. The data hold tens of thousands of clones, with approximately 78% observed a single time. The sample taken for sequencing was peripheral blood. The source is a woman aged 80 or older with acute or convalescent COVID-19.

V usage is TRBV18 and J usage is TRBJ1-1; TRBD1 might be the D (6 bases). Trimming took 0 bases from V and 6 from J, leaving 11 bases between them. Germline lookup yields CDR1 KGHSH and CDR2 LQKENI. The CDR3 is made up of 14 amino acids. CDR3 protein: CASSPPRGGAEAFF. The CDR3, as DNA: TGTGCCAGCTCACCACCGAGGGGGGGGGCTGAAGCTTTCTTT. The full variable domain, rest sourced from reference TRBV18 and TRBJ1-1, is NAGVMQNPRHLVRRRGQEARLRCSPMKGHSHVYWYRQLPEEGLKFMVYLQKENIIDESGMPKERFSAEFPKEGPSILRIQQVVRGDSAAYFCASSPPRGGAEAFFGQGTRLTVV.

The V call is TRBV29-1, the J call TRBJ1-1; D is possibly TRBD1 (6 bases). Germline lookup yields CDR1 SQVTM and CDR2 ANQGSEA. V gave up 5 bases and J gave up 4 bases, with 20 bases separating them. This CDR3 region has 15 residues. CDR3 DNA: TGCAGCGTTAGTTCCAGGGGCGCGAGTGGCACTGAAGCTTTCTTT. It encodes CSVSSRGASGTEAFF.

The rearrangement links TRBV18 to TRBJ1-1; a weak D match, TRBD1 (6 bases). The CDR3 loop spans 14 amino acids. V gave up 2 bases and J gave up 5 bases, with 12 bases separating them. CDR1 KGHSH and CDR2 LQKENI come from the germline V gene. In DNA form, the CDR3 reads TGTGCCAGCTCACCAGGCAGGGGTTCTACTGAAGCTTTCTTT. Its translation: CASSPGRGSTEAFF.

The chain joins TRBV12-1 to TRBJ1-2; TRBD1, as called in the table, went unchecked against the DNA. TRBV12-1 is termed a pseudogene. The CDR3 contains 16 residues. The CDR3 region has the DNA TGTGCCAGCAGCCTCCCCCCCCGACAGCATAATGGTGGCTACACCTTC. This sequence encodes CASSLPPRQHNGGYTF.

The chain joins TRBV5-6 to TRBJ2-3; D might be TRBD2 (7 bases). The V and J ends lost 7 bases and 2 bases respectively, with 17 bases between them. The CDR3 sequence is 15 residues long. From germline, CDR1 is SGHDT and CDR2 YYEEEE. This chain's CDR3 is CASVLRGGATDTQYF. The CDR3 DNA reads as TGTGCCAGCGTTCTAAGGGGGGGTGCCACAGATACGCAGTATTTT.

The chain employs TRBV19 and TRBJ2-7; 9 bases are a match to TRBD1. J was trimmed by 6 bases and V by 4 bases; bases with no gene match: 13. The CDR3 spans 16 residues. CDR1 LNHDA and CDR2 SQIVND come from the germline V gene (reference sequence). In DNA, the CDR3 is TGTGCCAGTAGTAAAACTGGACAGGGGCCTTCTGGCGAGCAGTACTTC. It specifies CASSKTGQGPSGEQYF.

V usage is TRBV4-3 and J usage is TRBJ2-3; D ambiguous. CDR3 length: 14 residues. Trimming took 1 base from V and 3 from J, leaving 8 bases between them. The germline gives CDR1 LGHNA, CDR2 YSLEER. CDR3 sequence: CASSQAENTDTQYF. In DNA form, the CDR3 reads TGCGCCAGCAGCCAAGCGGAGAATACAGATACGCAGTATTTT.

CDR3 in amino acids: CASSKEGLKTETQYF. For the CDR3, the DNA is TGTGCCAGCAGTAAGGAGGGACTAAAGACAGAGACCCAGTACTTC. The chain links TRBV6-5 to TRBJ2-5; 7 bases line up with TRBD2. This CDR3 has 15 amino acids. With V trimmed by 5 bases and J by 4 bases, 10 bases remained unmatched. Germline loops: CDR1 MNHEY, CDR2 SVGAGI.

The CDR3 DNA sequence: TGTGCCAGTAGTACACGTCGGGACAGGGTAGTCTATGGCTACACCTTC. As protein: CASSTRRDRVVYGYTF. V usage is TRBV19 and J usage is TRBJ1-2; 9 bases map to TRBD1. CDR1 and CDR2 from the germline V gene are LNHDA and SQIVND (reference sequence). The CDR3 sequence is 16 residues long. With 4 bases clipped from V and 4 bases from J, the junction kept 10 bases outside the gene matches.

This clone was seen just once. CDR3 sequence reads: CASSVSGTGRNQPQHF. The CDR3 DNA follows: TGTGCCAGTAGTGTCTCCGGGACAGGGAGGAATCAGCCCCAGCATTTT. V gene TRBV19 combines with J gene TRBJ1-5; TRBD1 matches 9 bases. The germline V gene has CDR1 LNHDA and CDR2 SQIVND (reference sequence). V dropped 5 bases and J dropped 4; count of bases not matched to a gene: 9. The CDR3 contains 16 residues. The complete variable domain, with remaining parts taken from reference TRBV19 and TRBJ1-5, reads DGGITQSPKYLFRKEGQNVTLSCEQNLNHDAMYWYRQDPGQGLRLIYYSQIVNDFQKGDIAEGYSVSREKKESFPLTVTSAQKNPTAFYLCASSVSGTGRNQPQHFGDGTRLSIL.

This chain uses TRBV28 with TRBJ1-2; 8 nucleotides match TRBD1. J gave up 5 bases and V 6 bases, and 11 bases lay outside the gene matches. The CDR3 runs 15 residues. The germline gives CDR1 MDHEN, CDR2 SYDVKM. The CDR3 protein is CASRPRDRSRYGYTF. CDR3 sequence (DNA): TGTGCCAGCAGGCCCCGGGACAGGTCTAGGTATGGCTACACCTTC.

This chain uses TRBV7-2 with TRBJ2-7; TRBD2 is a possible D gene (6 bases). The length of the CDR3 is 15 residues. Trimming took off 6 bases at V and 2 bases at J, with 17 bases between the two ends. CDR1 is SGHTA, CDR2 FQGNSA, per germline. CDR3 nucleotides: TGTGCCAGCAGAGGAGGTAGCGGTATTGCCTACGAGCAGTACTTC. Translating it yields CASRGGSGIAYEQYF.

The rearrangement uses TRBV19 and TRBJ2-1; D is undetermined. CDR3 length: 14 amino acids. The V end lost 1 base, the J end lost 6 bases, and 10 bases lay between the germline ends. Germline CDR1 is LNHDA and CDR2 is SQIVND (reference sequence). The CDR3 DNA is TGTGCCAGTAGTATAGGACATTTCGGCAATGAGCAGTTCTTC. This encodes CASSIGHFGNEQFF.